The T cell receptor beta chain described here comes from a study of T cell repertoires in cytomegalovirus infection (dated by TCRdb to about 2019). General notes on the study: Donor HLA type was relevant to the analysis, because carriage of CMV infection together with the matching HLA type was indicated by public TCR beta signatures. General findings and caveats noted by the study authors: The ex vivo response was dominated by HLA-C-restricted CMV-specific TCR beta clonotypes, which also provided the single most frequent clonotype in two of eight donors. In both this cohort and an independent cohort of 352 donors, the cumulative frequency of public TCR beta family members distinguished carriers of CMV infection plus the relevant HLA type.

CDR1 and CDR2, looked up from the germline V gene, are SGHAT and FQNNGV. Including cysteine and phenylalanine, the CDR3 has 19 amino acids. The only DNA kept is the CDR3, 57 bases in frame from the first base. Germline trimming amounts to 1 base on V and 0 bases on J, with 14 as the count of junction bases outside the gene matches. For this clonotype: Its cognate antigen has yet to be identified. No base quality values were provided; no much bigger clone lies one nucleotide off.

TCRdb lists the instrument as Illumina HiSeq 1500. In-frame beta chains were kept once TCRdb had trimmed the public reads at Q25 with fastp and called clones with MiXCR. Every distinct CDR3 protein forms one entry, paired with its most common genes and DNA. The sample data list fewer than 550,000 distinct CDR3 sequences, and 26% of these were observed just once. Of the sample, roughly 13% falls within the top ten clones. The sequencing sample was made of PBMCs. The sequence joins TRBV11-2 to TRBJ1-1; 7 bases in the junction line up with TRBD1. This TCR was recovered from a human donor in good health (CMV status not recorded). Some clones in this sample may be carry-over from other donors' samples. The nucleotide sequence is given as TGTGCCAGCAGCTTAGCCGTAACCTCAGGGGGTTCCATGAACACTGAAGCTTTCTTT. It encodes CASSLAVTSGGSMNTEAFF.